Presented here are 2 T cell receptor beta chains from one specimen sequenced in a study of CD8 T cells in ankylosing spondylitis. Whole-study results and caveats: Ankylosing spondylitis blood seemed to carry a telltale TCR beta motif made of several highly homologous variants.

TCRdb reanalysed the 5' RACE reads using MiXCR and keeps one entry per CDR3 protein. Of about 220,000 distinct CDR3 sequences in the sample, around 6.6% were seen once. For these receptors, no antigen is known. The sample taken for sequencing was blood, either unsorted or a sorted T cell fraction (not recorded which). These receptors all stem from a male donor with ankylosing spondylitis.

The chain links TRBV6-2 or TRBV6-3 to TRBJ1-1, with D unclear. Trimming removed 4 bases from V and 0 bases from J, with 9 bases in between. In germline, CDR1 is MNHEY, CDR2 SVGEGT. The CDR3 loop spans 14 amino acids. The CDR3 protein is CASSFSRLNTEAFF. CDR3 nucleotides: TGTGCCAGCAGTTTCTCCAGGCTGAACACTGAAGCTTTCTTT.

The V and J genes are TRBV20-1 and TRBJ2-3; D is undetermined. The V and J ends lost 1 base and 6 bases respectively, with 5 bases between them. Per germline, CDR1 DFQATT and CDR2 SNEGSKA (reference sequence). The CDR3 totals 11 residues. The CDR3 is CSARVWDTQYF. The CDR3 bases are TGCAGTGCTAGAGTCTGGGATACGCAGTATTTT.